These 14 T cell receptor beta chains share one sample of origin, sequenced in a study of human T cells and chemical hapten exposure. Time point in this sample: patch test 2, 6 weeks after DPC sensitization. Stated treatment: therapeutic diphenylcyclopropenone sensitization with weekly scalp DPC. TCRdb ran MiXCR on the RACE reads and lists one entry per CDR3 protein. Of under 450,000 distinct CDR3 sequences in the sample, under 6.5% were seen once. Sequenced material: whole blood, taken in connection with sensitization to the hapten diphenylcyclopropenone (DPC). The receptors stem from a woman aged 18-29 years with alopecia areata. Some clones in this sample may be carry-over from other donors' samples.

On this clonotype: Here the CDR3 omits its conserved ending phenylalanine or tryptophan, so a read error is the likely source. The chain couples TRBV12-3 or TRBV12-4 to TRBJ1-5; D not certain. The CDR3 has 12 residues. V was cut by 3 bases and J by 7 bases, with 7 bases left in between. CDR3 region: CASSLVWQPQHL. DNA for the CDR3: TGTGCCAGCAGTTTGGTATGGCAGCCCCAGCATCTT.

The chain carries TRBV29-1 and TRBJ1-2; 11 bases align to TRBD1. The CDR3 is made up of 16 amino acids. V was pared by 2 bases and J by 4 bases, with 9 bases of the junction left unmatched. Per germline, CDR1 SQVTM and CDR2 ANQGSEA. The CDR3 protein is CSVEPGQGVSAYGYTF. The CDR3 nucleotides read TGCAGCGTTGAACCGGGACAGGGGGTTAGTGCCTATGGCTACACCTTC.

This clonotype was found many times. The chain is built from TRBV7-9 and TRBJ1-2, with 9 bases identical to TRBD1. Germline lookup yields CDR1 SEHNR and CDR2 FQNEAQ (reference sequence). The CDR3 totals 15 residues. The junction had 5 bases not matched to a gene; V was cut back by 4 bases and J by 2 bases. Here the CDR3 DNA reads TGTGCCAGCAGCTCCGGACAGGGGAGGAACTATGGCTACACCTTC. This sequence encodes CASSSGQGRNYGYTF.

This clonotype has just a few counts. This chain connects TRBV6-5 to TRBJ2-7, with D perhaps matching TRBD2 (5 bases). The germline CDR1 and CDR2 sequences are MNHEY and SVGAGI. The length of the CDR3 is 13 residues. The V and J ends lost 0 bases and 6 bases respectively, with 9 bases between them. The CDR3, as DNA: TGTGCCAGCAGTTACTCAAGAGGGTCCGAGCAGTACTTC. Its protein product is CASSYSRGSEQYF.

The gene calls are TRBV3-1 and TRBJ1-1, with D unclear. The germline gives CDR1 LGHDT, CDR2 YNNKEL (reference sequence). V lost 2 bases, J lost 7 bases, and 14 bases lay in between. This CDR3 comprises 14 residues. The CDR3 nucleotides read TGTGCCAGCAGCCAAAAAATTATCTCCAGTGAAGCTTTCTTT. Its protein product is CASSQKIISSEAFF. The whole variable domain, remainder taken from reference TRBV3-1 and TRBJ1-1, is DTAVSQTPKYLVTQMGNDKSIKCEQNLGHDTMYWYKQDSKKFLKIMFSYNNKELIINETVPNRFSPKSPDKAHLNLHINSLELGDSAVYFCASSQKIISSEAFFGQGTRLTVV.

This clonotype has more than one count but fewer than ten. This rearrangement joins TRBV6-5 to TRBJ2-5; 9 positions agree with TRBD1. Germline V gene sequence: CDR1 MNHEY, CDR2 SVGAGI. This CDR3 contains 15 residues. The V gene end was trimmed by 2 bases and the J gene end by 5 bases; junction bases not matched to a gene: 6. DNA for the CDR3: TGTGCCAGCAGTTACCTACAGGGGGCGTTTGAGACCCAGTACTTC. Its protein product is CASSYLQGAFETQYF.

This clonotype was found a few times. The V call is TRBV5-1, the J call TRBJ1-1; D ambiguous. Germline CDR1 reads SGHRS; CDR2 reads YFSETQ. Trimming removed 4 bases from V and 6 bases from J, with 19 bases in between. The CDR3 spans 15 residues. CDR3 coding DNA: TGCGCCAGCAGCCAATCCCAAATCGGAGGACCTGAAGCTTTCTTT. This gives the protein CASSQSQIGGPEAFF.

J is TRBJ2-1 and V is TRBV7-2; tentatively, D is TRBD2 (6 bases). The CDR3 sequence is 15 residues long. Between the trimmed V and J ends, which lost 3 bases and 5 bases, there was a span of 14 bases. CDR1 and CDR2 (germline): SGHTA, FQGNSA. For the CDR3, the DNA is TGTGCCAGCAGCTTGAGTTCGACTAGACACAATGAGCAGTTCTTC. This codes for CASSLSSTRHNEQFF.

The rearrangement uses TRBV4-3 and TRBJ1-1, with D perhaps TRBD1 (5 bases). V lost 3 bases and J 1 base, leaving 15 bases between the germline ends. The CDR3 totals 16 residues. Looked up from germline, CDR1 is LGHNA and CDR2 is YSLEER. The DNA for the CDR3 is TGCGCCAGCAGCCAGTGGAAGGGGTCGAAGAACACTGAAGCTTTCTTT. It yields the protein CASSQWKGSKNTEAFF.

This clonotype was counted ten times or more. The V gene is TRBV11-2, the J gene TRBJ1-1, with TRBD1 matching over 10 bases. The CDR3 runs 14 residues. The germline gives CDR1 SGHAT, CDR2 FQNNGV. Losses at the gene ends were 5 bases for V and 4 bases for J; bases not matched to a gene: 4. In DNA form, the CDR3 reads TGTGCCAGCAGCACTGGGACAGGGGTCACTGAAGCTTTCTTT. Encoded protein: CASSTGTGVTEAFF. Full variable domain (missing parts from reference TRBV11-2 and TRBJ1-1): EAGVAQSPRYKIIEKRQSVAFWCNPISGHATLYWYQQILGQGPKLLIQFQNNGVVDDSQLPKDRFSAERLKGVDSTLKIQPAKLEDSAVYLCASSTGTGVTEAFFGQGTRLTVV.

This clonotype showed up many times. J is TRBJ2-3 and V is TRBV15, with D perhaps TRBD1 or TRBD2 (5 bases each). Trimming took 3 bases from V and 4 from J, leaving 17 bases between them. This CDR3 comprises 16 residues. The germline V gene encodes CDR1 LNHNV and CDR2 YYDKDF (reference sequence). The CDR3 reads CATSSNSGAGSDTQYF. The CDR3 DNA reads as TGTGCCACCAGCAGTAACTCCGGGGCCGGCTCAGATACGCAGTATTTT.

In this sample, this clonotype turned up many times. The chain joins TRBV27 to TRBJ1-5, with no clear D. V gave up 7 bases and J gave up 1 base, with 17 bases separating them. CDR3 size: 16 residues. Germline V lookup: CDR1 MNHEY, CDR2 SMNVEV (reference sequence). The CDR3 protein is CASKRGGDGSNQPQHF. As DNA, the CDR3 is TGTGCCAGCAAGAGAGGCGGGGATGGGAGCAATCAGCCCCAGCATTTT.

In this sample, this clonotype turned up a few times. The chain combines TRBV11-2 with TRBJ2-3, with D possibly TRBD2 on 6 matching bases. V gave up 4 bases and J gave up 8 bases, with 16 bases separating them. CDR1 SGHAT and CDR2 FQNNGV come from the germline V gene. CDR3 length: 14 residues. In DNA, the CDR3 is TGTGCCAGCAGCTCGCGGGGCGGGGCGCCTACGCAGTATTTT. Residues: CASSSRGGAPTQYF.

This clonotype was observed a few times. The CDR3 loop reads CSVRVAGFADTQYF. The CDR3 DNA reads TGCAGCGTTCGAGTAGCGGGGTTTGCAGATACGCAGTATTTT. This chain connects TRBV29-1 to TRBJ2-3; 8 bases match TRBD2. The CDR3 is 14 amino acids. In germline, CDR1 is SQVTM, CDR2 ANQGSEA. J gave up 4 bases and V 5 bases, and 8 bases lay outside the gene matches.